These 17 T cell receptor beta chains came from one sample sequenced in a study of CXCR3-negative and CXCR3-positive naive CD8 T cells. Their recognized antigens are unknown. Overall study findings and caveats: Hydrophobicity was higher for TRB CDR3s found in CXCR3-positive naive cells than in CXCR3-negative naive cells.

The authors prepared UMI-labeled TRB cDNA libraries by 5' RACE. Reprocessing the 5' RACE reads, TCRdb reports a single entry for every CDR3 protein and omits DNA. The listing contains more than 80,000 distinct CDR3 sequences. The specimen sequenced was naive CXCR3+ CD8+ T cells from blood. Stated subset: CD45RO-CCR7+CD27+CD95- naive CD8+ T cells expressing CXCR3 (TNR3+). The source is a human donor in good health. Some clones in this sample may be carry-over from other donors' samples.

This chain joins TRBV27 and TRBJ2-3; TCRdb's assignment of TRBD2 cannot be checked, as there is no DNA. The CDR3 spans 16 residues. Germline V CDR1 and CDR2: MNHEY, SMNVEV (reference sequence). CDR3 residues: CASSSRTSGRTDTQYF.

The V gene is TRBV7-2, the J gene TRBJ2-7; there is no DNA to check the TCRdb D call of TRBD2. The CDR3 is made up of 15 amino acids. In germline, CDR1 is SGHTA, CDR2 FQGNSA. The CDR3 reads CASTFLAGEFHEQYF.

V is TRBV11-3 and J is TRBJ2-1; TCRdb's assignment of TRBD2 cannot be checked, as there is no DNA. The length of the CDR3 is 14 residues. Per germline, CDR1 SGHNT and CDR2 YENEEA. The CDR3 protein is CASSPNRGGNEQFF.

The rearrangement joins TRBV29-1 to TRBJ2-1; the D gene TCRdb calls, TRBD1, cannot be checked with no DNA. Germline lookup yields CDR1 SQVTM and CDR2 ANQGSEA. The CDR3 length is 15 residues. The CDR3 is CSIEPRDRGRGEQFF.

The rearrangement joins TRBV6-5 to TRBJ1-5. CDR3 length equals 14 residues. Germline CDR1 reads MNHEY; CDR2 reads SVGAGI. The CDR3 loop reads CASSSVDRNQPQHF.

The chain recombines TRBV7-9 with TRBJ2-5; the D call of TRBD1 rests on TCRdb alone, since no DNA is present to check it. The CDR3 length is 17 residues. Germline V lookup: CDR1 SEHNR, CDR2 FQNEAQ (reference sequence). The CDR3 spells CASSLATEQGKGETQYF.

The CDR3: CASSLEGTSGSTDTQYF. This rearrangement joins TRBV5-1 to TRBJ2-3; the TCRdb D gene call, TRBD2, has no DNA to confirm it. Germline loops: CDR1 SGHRS, CDR2 YFSETQ. This CDR3 has 17 residues.

This sequence joins TRBV28 and TRBJ2-1; TCRdb's D call, TRBD2, is unchecked because there is no DNA. Germline loops: CDR1 MDHEN, CDR2 SYDVKM. CDR3 length: 16 amino acids. CDR3 loop: CASSRGLAGAYNEQFF.

V gene TRBV6-5 combines with J gene TRBJ2-1; TCRdb's D gene call, TRBD1, goes unchecked for lack of DNA. This CDR3 contains 14 residues. CDR1 MNHEY and CDR2 SVGAGI come from the germline V gene. The CDR3: CASSYSQGWNEQFF.

The V gene is TRBV29-1, the J gene TRBJ2-2; TCRdb's D call of TRBD2 is untestable without DNA. Looked up from germline, CDR1 is SQVTM and CDR2 is ANQGSEA. The CDR3 contains 14 residues. CDR3 region: CSVRLAGGPRELFF.

This chain links TRBV10-1 with TRBJ2-7. Germline loops: CDR1 WNHNN, CDR2 SYGVQD (reference sequence). The CDR3 is 14 residues long. CDR3 amino acids: CASSEAGSSYEQYF.

The V and J genes are TRBV19 and TRBJ1-5; the D call of TRBD1 rests on TCRdb alone, since no DNA is present to check it. This CDR3 has 15 amino acids. From germline, CDR1 is LNHDA and CDR2 SQIVND (reference sequence). CDR3 in amino acids: CASSYRGLGNQPQHF. Filled out from reference TRBV19 and TRBJ1-5, the complete variable domain reads DGGITQSPKYLFRKEGQNVTLSCEQNLNHDAMYWYRQDPGQGLRLIYYSQIVNDFQKGDIAEGYSVSREKKESFPLTVTSAQKNPTAFYLCASSYRGLGNQPQHFGDGTRLSIL.

The V and J genes are TRBV7-7 and TRBJ2-5; checking the TCRdb D call of TRBD2 is not possible without DNA. This CDR3 comprises 15 residues. Looked up from germline, CDR1 is SSHAT and CDR2 is FNYEAQ (reference sequence). The CDR3 region is CASSLAGREGETQYF.

The chain joins TRBV20-1 to TRBJ2-7. CDR1 DFQATT and CDR2 SNEGSKA come from the germline V gene (reference sequence). The CDR3 extends over 12 amino acids. This CDR3 is CSARTPEWEQYF.

The chain employs TRBV15 and TRBJ1-1; TCRdb picks TRBD1, but there is no DNA to check that call. CDR3 size: 14 residues. The germline gives CDR1 LNHNV, CDR2 YYDKDF (reference sequence). CDR3 amino acids: CATSRTAENTEAFF.

The rearrangement links TRBV29-1 to TRBJ2-1. This CDR3 has 11 amino acids. Germline lookup yields CDR1 SQVTM and CDR2 ANQGSEA. This chain's CDR3 is CGEIRGNEQFF.

J is TRBJ2-2 and V is TRBV29-1. Germline V lookup: CDR1 SQVTM, CDR2 ANQGSEA. The CDR3 is 14 amino acids. Here the CDR3 reads CSVEAWWGTGELFF.